The source of this T cell receptor (beta chain) is a study of cytomegalovirus exposure and HLA in healthy donors. This PCR relied on a set of 60 Vbeta primers and 13 Jbeta primers. Some clones are missing from TCRdb's copy, which holds only in-frame ones; the method was immunoSEQ multiplex PCR. The table includes 150,000 to 160,000 clones, approximately 82% detected once. Study-level results: Cytomegalovirus status, reportedly, was diagnosed with high specificity and sensitivity by the classifier.

Only one count was recorded for this clone. Its antigen is not known. Germline CDR1 SGDLS, CDR2 YYNGEE. CDR3 length: 16 amino acids. J lost 7 bases, V lost 0 bases, and 7 bases had no gene match. The rearrangement links TRBV9 to TRBJ2-1; 10 positions match TRBD2. Material for sequencing was PBMCs. This receptor was taken from a woman aged 45-59 years in good health and CMV-seropositive. CDR3 sequence (DNA): TGTGCCAGCAGCGTAGTCGGTTCGGGACTAGCGAATGAGCAGTTCTTC. It encodes CASSVVGSGLANEQFF.